The rows below give T cell receptor beta chains drawn from one sample of a study of blood T cell repertoires in COVID-19. Here immunoSEQ multiplex PCR was the method, and the copy in TCRdb shows in-frame clones only, minus some. This table has around 49,000 clones, about 72% appearing once. Sequencing was carried out using PBMCs or T cells enriched from blood (not recorded which). All receptors come from a woman between 45 and 60 years old with acute COVID-19. The CDR3 runs from the conserved cysteine through the conserved F or W. The D gene is left open where the match is weak. A row's size may be missing; if present it is once, few, many or a size class.

v_call: TRBV5-1
j_call: TRBJ2-5
d_call: TRBD1
clone_size: .
cdr3_nt: TGCGCCAGCAGCAGAGGGACAGGGGTAGAGACCCAGTACTTC
cdr3_aa: CASSRGTGVETQYF

v_call: TRBV7-9
j_call: TRBJ1-1
d_call: TRBD1
clone_size: .
cdr3_nt: TGTGCCAGCAGCTCGGACAGGGGCCGAGGCACTGAAGCTTTCTTT
cdr3_aa: CASSSDRGRGTEAFF

v_call: TRBV5-1
j_call: TRBJ1-1
d_call: TRBD1
clone_size: .
cdr3_nt: TGCGCCAGCAGCAAGGACAGGAGCATGAACACTGAAGCTTTCTTT
cdr3_aa: CASSKDRSMNTEAFF

v_call: TRBV5-1
j_call: TRBJ2-1
d_call: TRBD2
clone_size: .
cdr3_nt: TGCGCCAGCAGCCCCCCGTCGGGGACTAGCAGGGGGGATGAGCAGTTCTTC
cdr3_aa: CASSPPSGTSRGDEQFF

v_call: TRBV19
j_call: TRBJ1-1
d_call: .
clone_size: .
cdr3_nt: TGTGCCACCGCGGCGGGATCTGAAGCTTTCTTT
cdr3_aa: CATAAGSEAFF

v_call: TRBV20-1
j_call: TRBJ2-7
d_call: .
clone_size: .
cdr3_nt: TGCAGTGCTAGAGCGTCCTACGAGCAGTACTTC
cdr3_aa: CSARASYEQYF

v_call: TRBV3-1/TRBV3-2
j_call: TRBJ2-5
d_call: .
clone_size: .
cdr3_nt: TGTGCCAGCAGCCAAGGGACACGAGAGACCCAGTACTTC
cdr3_aa: CASSQGTRETQYF

v_call: TRBV11-3
j_call: TRBJ2-3
d_call: TRBD1
clone_size: few
cdr3_nt: TGTGCCAGCAGTCGGACAGGGACACTAGATACGCAGTATTTT
cdr3_aa: CASSRTGTLDTQYF

v_call: TRBV7-8
j_call: TRBJ2-1
d_call: .
clone_size: .
cdr3_nt: TGTGCCAGCAGCATAACACGGGGTGAGCAGTTCTTC
cdr3_aa: CASSITRGEQFF

v_call: TRBV6-5
j_call: TRBJ1-3
d_call: TRBD1
clone_size: once
cdr3_nt: TGTGCCAGTATTACAGGGGGCGCATCTGGAAACACCATATATTTT
cdr3_aa: CASITGGASGNTIYF

v_call: TRBV30
j_call: TRBJ1-1
d_call: .
clone_size: .
cdr3_nt: TGTGCCTGGAACCCTGTCAGGGGTAGGAACACTGAAGCTTTCTTT
cdr3_aa: CAWNPVRGRNTEAFF

v_call: TRBV7-9
j_call: TRBJ1-1
d_call: .
clone_size: .
cdr3_nt: TGTGCCAGCAGGCAGGGGTGGAGTGACACTGAAGCTTTCTTT
cdr3_aa: CASRQGWSDTEAFF

v_call: TRBV12-3/TRBV12-4
j_call: TRBJ1-2
d_call: .
clone_size: medium-sized
cdr3_nt: TGTGCCAGCAGTCCTAGACAGGATGGCTACACCTTC
cdr3_aa: CASSPRQDGYTF

v_call: TRBV7-6
j_call: TRBJ1-5
d_call: .
clone_size: .
cdr3_nt: TGTGCCAGCAGCCGCGAGGCGAATCAGCCCCAGCATTTT
cdr3_aa: CASSREANQPQHF

v_call: TRBV12-5
j_call: TRBJ2-2
d_call: TRBD1
clone_size: .
cdr3_nt: TGTGCTAGTGGTGCCGGGACAGGGTTAGGCGGGGAGCTGTTTTTT
cdr3_aa: CASGAGTGLGGELFF

v_call: TRBV19
j_call: TRBJ2-7
d_call: .
clone_size: .
cdr3_nt: TGTGCCAGTAGTATGGGCTCGTTCTACGAGCAGTACTTC
cdr3_aa: CASSMGSFYEQYF

v_call: TRBV5-4
j_call: TRBJ1-3
d_call: .
clone_size: .
cdr3_nt: TGTGCCAGCAGCAAGGACATACTCTCTGGAAACACCATATATTTT
cdr3_aa: CASSKDILSGNTIYF

v_call: TRBV14
j_call: TRBJ1-6
d_call: .
clone_size: .
cdr3_nt: TGTGCCAGCAGCCAAGGGAGGGTATATAATTCACCCCTCCACTTT
cdr3_aa: CASSQGRVYNSPLHF

v_call: TRBV19
j_call: TRBJ1-5
d_call: .
clone_size: .
cdr3_nt: TGTGCCAATCATGGACAGCCTCATCAGCCCCAGCATTTT
cdr3_aa: CANHGQPHQPQHF

v_call: TRBV10-3
j_call: TRBJ2-1
d_call: TRBD2
clone_size: .
cdr3_nt: TGTGCCATCAGTGAGCCTACTAGCGTCGCCTACAATGAGCAGTTCTTC
cdr3_aa: CAISEPTSVAYNEQFF

v_call: TRBV15
j_call: TRBJ2-5
d_call: TRBD2
clone_size: .
cdr3_nt: TGTGCCACCAGCCGCGAGCGGGGGGGCCTTGAGACCCAGTACTTC
cdr3_aa: CATSRERGGLETQYF

v_call: TRBV11-2
j_call: TRBJ2-2
d_call: .
clone_size: .
cdr3_nt: TGTGCCAGCAGGCCCATAACTGGGCCCGGGGAGCTGTTTTTT
cdr3_aa: CASRPITGPGELFF

v_call: TRBV6-5
j_call: TRBJ2-5
d_call: .
clone_size: .
cdr3_nt: TGTGCCAGCAGCAGGGACTTTCAAGAGACCCAGTACTTC
cdr3_aa: CASSRDFQETQYF

v_call: TRBV7-3
j_call: TRBJ2-1
d_call: .
clone_size: .
cdr3_nt: TGTGCCAGCAGCTTAACTAGCCTGGCCTACAATGAGCAGTTCTTC
cdr3_aa: CASSLTSLAYNEQFF

v_call: TRBV20-1
j_call: TRBJ2-7
d_call: .
clone_size: .
cdr3_nt: TGCAGTGCTAGTGAAGGGGCCTACGAGCAGTACTTC
cdr3_aa: CSASEGAYEQYF

v_call: TRBV5-5
j_call: TRBJ1-1
d_call: .
clone_size: .
cdr3_nt: TGTGCCAGCAGCCTCGGGATCACTGAAGCTTTCTTT
cdr3_aa: CASSLGITEAFF

v_call: TRBV2
j_call: TRBJ2-7
d_call: .
clone_size: .
cdr3_nt: TGTGCCAGCAGACTCGAATTATACGAGCAGTACTTC
cdr3_aa: CASRLELYEQYF

v_call: TRBV28
j_call: TRBJ1-6
d_call: TRBD1
clone_size: .
cdr3_nt: TGTGCCATCGGCCCGGGACAGGGCCCTTCACCCCTCCACTTT
cdr3_aa: CAIGPGQGPSPLHF

v_call: TRBV9
j_call: TRBJ2-3
d_call: .
clone_size: .
cdr3_nt: TGTGCCAGCAGCGGCTTACAGGGCGCCGAAACAGATACGCAGTATTTT
cdr3_aa: CASSGLQGAETDTQYF

v_call: TRBV20-1
j_call: TRBJ1-2
d_call: .
clone_size: .
cdr3_nt: TGCAGTGCTAGTGAGGTGGGGGCGGCTGGCTACACCTTC
cdr3_aa: CSASEVGAAGYTF

v_call: TRBV4-2
j_call: TRBJ2-2
d_call: TRBD2
clone_size: .
cdr3_nt: TGTGCCAGCAGCCAAGATCGCGGGGGGCCTACAACGTCGAACACCGGGGAGCTGTTTTTT
cdr3_aa: CASSQDRGGPTTSNTGELFF

v_call: TRBV5-4
j_call: TRBJ1-4
d_call: TRBD1
clone_size: .
cdr3_nt: TGTGCCAGCAGTAGGAGGGACAGCGCAACTAATGAAAAACTGTTTTTT
cdr3_aa: CASSRRDSATNEKLFF

v_call: TRBV14
j_call: TRBJ1-6
d_call: TRBD1
clone_size: few
cdr3_nt: TGTGCCAGCAGCCCCCGGCAGGGGGGATCACCCCTCCACTTT
cdr3_aa: CASSPRQGGSPLHF

v_call: TRBV29-1
j_call: TRBJ1-2
d_call: .
clone_size: .
cdr3_nt: TGCAACGTACAGTTTAACTATGGCTACACCTTC
cdr3_aa: CNVQFNYGYTF

v_call: TRBV28
j_call: TRBJ2-2
d_call: .
clone_size: .
cdr3_nt: TGTGCCAGCAGTTTAAGCCTTATCGGACTGGGAGGGGAGCTGTTTTTT
cdr3_aa: CASSLSLIGLGGELFF

v_call: TRBV6-5
j_call: TRBJ2-2
d_call: TRBD1
clone_size: .
cdr3_nt: TGTGCCAGCAGATCAGGGGGCTCGAACACCGGGGAGCTGTTTTTT
cdr3_aa: CASRSGGSNTGELFF

v_call: TRBV5-1
j_call: TRBJ1-4
d_call: .
clone_size: .
cdr3_nt: TGCGCCAGCAAGAAATTTCGGGAAAATAATGAAAAACTGTTTTTT
cdr3_aa: CASKKFRENNEKLFF

v_call: TRBV29-1
j_call: TRBJ2-2
d_call: .
clone_size: few
cdr3_nt: TGCAGCGTTGCCCCCCCACTGCCCGGGGAGCTGTTTTTT
cdr3_aa: CSVAPPLPGELFF

v_call: TRBV5-1
j_call: TRBJ1-1
d_call: .
clone_size: .
cdr3_nt: TGCGCCAGCAGCTTGGGAGGCGCGGACACTGAAGCTTTCTTT
cdr3_aa: CASSLGGADTEAFF

v_call: TRBV4-2
j_call: TRBJ1-1
d_call: .
clone_size: .
cdr3_nt: TGTGCCAGCAGCCAAGCTCTTTCCGTACAGAGGAACACTGAAGCTTTCTTT
cdr3_aa: CASSQALSVQRNTEAFF

v_call: TRBV19
j_call: TRBJ2-1
d_call: TRBD1
clone_size: .
cdr3_nt: TGTGCCAGTAGTATTTCACAGGGGGGCATGTCCAATGAGCAGTTCTTC
cdr3_aa: CASSISQGGMSNEQFF

v_call: TRBV30
j_call: TRBJ1-6
d_call: TRBD1
clone_size: .
cdr3_nt: TGTGCCTGGGCCTGGGGACAGGCAAGTTCACCCCTCCACTTT
cdr3_aa: CAWAWGQASSPLHF

v_call: TRBV27
j_call: TRBJ2-5
d_call: .
clone_size: .
cdr3_nt: TGTGCCAGCAGCCGTCCAGTCGTACGACAGTGGGGGACCCAGTACTTC
cdr3_aa: CASSRPVVRQWGTQYF

v_call: TRBV3-1/TRBV3-2
j_call: TRBJ2-5
d_call: .
clone_size: .
cdr3_nt: TGTGCCAGCAGCCAAGAAGGTCCAGCGAAAGAGACCCAGTACTTC
cdr3_aa: CASSQEGPAKETQYF

v_call: TRBV9
j_call: TRBJ2-3
d_call: .
clone_size: .
cdr3_nt: TGTGCCAGCAGCCGGGAACGCACAGATACGCAGTATTTT
cdr3_aa: CASSRERTDTQYF

v_call: TRBV7-9
j_call: TRBJ2-3
d_call: TRBD2
clone_size: .
cdr3_nt: TGTGCCAGCAGCCCCCCGGGACTAGCGGGGGGGCCCACAGATACGCAGTATTTT
cdr3_aa: CASSPPGLAGGPTDTQYF

v_call: TRBV11-2
j_call: TRBJ2-2
d_call: .
clone_size: .
cdr3_nt: TGTGCCAGCAGCCCCACCGCGGGGCTGTTTTTT
cdr3_aa: CASSPTAGLFF

v_call: TRBV5-1
j_call: TRBJ1-4
d_call: .
clone_size: .
cdr3_nt: TGCGCCAGCAGCTTGGAGTATCGGGGAGATAATGAAAAACTGTTTTTT
cdr3_aa: CASSLEYRGDNEKLFF

v_call: TRBV9
j_call: TRBJ1-1
d_call: .
clone_size: few
cdr3_nt: TGTGCCAGCAGCGCCGGGTGGGACACTGAAGCTTTCTTT
cdr3_aa: CASSAGWDTEAFF

v_call: TRBV10-1
j_call: TRBJ1-2
d_call: .
clone_size: .
cdr3_nt: TGCGCCAGCACCTGGCTGGCAGGCTATGGCTACACCTTC
cdr3_aa: CASTWLAGYGYTF

v_call: TRBV18
j_call: TRBJ1-2
d_call: TRBD1
clone_size: .
cdr3_nt: TGTGCCAGCTCACCACCATTTACCGGGACAGACTATGGCTACACCTTC
cdr3_aa: CASSPPFTGTDYGYTF

v_call: TRBV6-5
j_call: TRBJ2-7
d_call: .
clone_size: .
cdr3_nt: TGTGCCAGCAGTTATTCTGGACAGAACCCCTACGAGCAGTACTTC
cdr3_aa: CASSYSGQNPYEQYF

v_call: TRBV10-3
j_call: TRBJ2-7
d_call: TRBD1
clone_size: .
cdr3_nt: TGTGCCATCAGTGACAGGGGGCTTACCTACGAGCAGTACTTC
cdr3_aa: CAISDRGLTYEQYF

v_call: TRBV18
j_call: TRBJ1-2
d_call: .
clone_size: .
cdr3_nt: TGTGCCAGCTCACCAAAAGAGAAAGGCTACACCTTC
cdr3_aa: CASSPKEKGYTF

v_call: TRBV2
j_call: TRBJ2-4
d_call: .
clone_size: .
cdr3_nt: TGTGCCAGCAGAGCCATCCGGGATTCTCAAGGGAACATTCAGTACTTC
cdr3_aa: CASRAIRDSQGNIQYF

v_call: TRBV6-5
j_call: TRBJ1-1
d_call: .
clone_size: .
cdr3_nt: TGTGCCAGCGCACGGACAAACACTGAAGCTTTCTTT
cdr3_aa: CASARTNTEAFF

v_call: TRBV7-9
j_call: TRBJ2-2
d_call: TRBD1
clone_size: .
cdr3_nt: TGTGCCAGCAGTGCGAGGGACAGAACGAACACCGGGGAGCTGTTTTTT
cdr3_aa: CASSARDRTNTGELFF

v_call: TRBV12-3/TRBV12-4
j_call: TRBJ1-2
d_call: TRBD1
clone_size: .
cdr3_nt: TGTGCCAGCAGTCCCGGGACAGGTGTTGGCTACACCTTC
cdr3_aa: CASSPGTGVGYTF

v_call: TRBV2
j_call: TRBJ2-1
d_call: TRBD2
clone_size: .
cdr3_nt: TGTGCCAGCAGTGATGGGATTGGGGGGGCCTACAATGAGCAGTTCTTC
cdr3_aa: CASSDGIGGAYNEQFF

v_call: TRBV11-3
j_call: TRBJ2-3
d_call: TRBD1
clone_size: .
cdr3_nt: TGTGCCAGCAGCTTAAGGACAGGGGGCCCAGATACGCAGTATTTT
cdr3_aa: CASSLRTGGPDTQYF